This passage covers 14 T cell receptor beta chains from one sample sequenced in a study of blood T cell repertoires in COVID-19. Data came from immunoSEQ multiplex PCR; TCRdb stores just in-frame clones and leaves some out. The sample holds over 200,000 clones; approximately 85% are singletons and the top ten take over 0.55%. Sequencing was done on a sample of peripheral blood. The receptors originated from a human donor in a cohort sampled during active COVID-19.

The chain has TRBV18 and TRBJ1-2; 10 nucleotides agree with TRBD1. The CDR3 consists of 16 residues. The V and J ends lost 6 bases and 4 bases, in that order; junction bases with no gene match: 11. CDR1 KGHSH and CDR2 LQKENI come from the germline V gene. CDR3 nucleotide sequence: TGTGCCAGCTCCCCTTCCGGGACAGGGGCTTTCTATGGCTACACCTTC. This encodes CASSPSGTGAFYGYTF.

The rearrangement uses TRBV3-1 (or the pseudogene TRBV3-2) and TRBJ2-3, with D perhaps TRBD1 (5 bases). V lost 1 base and J lost 3, with 11 bases in between. CDR3 length equals 15 residues. The V gene's germline CDR1 is LGHDT and CDR2 YNNKEL (reference sequence). CDR3 loop: CASSQGRVRTDTQYF. The CDR3 nucleotides read TGTGCCAGCAGCCAAGGCAGGGTACGTACAGATACGCAGTATTTT.

This clone was observed a handful of times. The chain links TRBV7-2 to TRBJ2-5; 7 bases align to TRBD2. The V and J ends lost 6 bases and 2 bases, in that order; junction bases with no gene match: 9. The CDR3 is made up of 15 amino acids. Germline values: CDR1 SGHTA, CDR2 FQGNSA. Here the CDR3 DNA reads TGTGCCAGCAGGGTAACTAGCGACCAACAAGAGACCCAGTACTTC. Amino acids: CASRVTSDQQETQYF.

The chain is built from TRBV18 and TRBJ1-2; D may be TRBD1 (5 bases). CDR1 and CDR2 (germline): KGHSH, LQKENI. Deletions cut 3 bases from V and 5 bases from J, with 10 bases between. The CDR3 sequence is 13 residues long. CDR3 in DNA: TGTGCCAGCTCACCCCGACAGACGTATGGCTACACCTTC. Its translation is CASSPRQTYGYTF.

The chain links TRBV21-1 to TRBJ2-7; TRBD1 reflects the table's D call only, with no check against the DNA. TRBV21-1 is a pseudogene segment. This CDR3 spans 18 amino acids. The CDR3 sequence: CASSTSLCVPSSSYEQYF. The CDR3 DNA is TGTGCCAGCAGCACCTCGCTCTGTGTACCCTCCAGCTCCTACGAGCAGTACTTC.

J is TRBJ1-2 and V is TRBV28; possible D gene TRBD1, 6 bases. Germline values: CDR1 MDHEN, CDR2 SYDVKM. V lost 4 bases to trimming and J lost 4 bases, with 10 bases between them. This CDR3 has 13 residues. The CDR3 loop reads CASSSQGPYGYTF. CDR3 nucleotide sequence: TGTGCCAGCAGTTCACAGGGCCCCTATGGCTACACCTTC.

This rearrangement joins TRBV7-2 to TRBJ1-5; no clear D gene. Germline V gene data show CDR1 as SGHTA and CDR2 as FQGNSA. With 2 bases removed from V and 6 bases from J, the gap between germline ends came to 14 bases. This CDR3 region has 15 residues. CDR3 coding DNA: TGTGCCAGCAGCTTAACAAGTATAGCTGGTCAGCCCCAGCATTTT. Its protein is CASSLTSIAGQPQHF.

The chain joins TRBV25-1 to TRBJ1-2; a weak D match, TRBD1 (5 bases). This CDR3 is 12 amino acids long. V was cut by 5 bases and J by 8 bases, with 12 bases left in between. Germline V lookup: CDR1 MGHDK, CDR2 SYGVNS. The CDR3 loop reads CASSQGLNGYTF. DNA of the CDR3: TGTGCCAGCAGTCAGGGTTTGAACGGCTACACCTTC.

The chain carries TRBV15 and TRBJ2-2; D is unclear. Germline V gene sequence: CDR1 LNHNV, CDR2 YYDKDF (reference sequence). The CDR3 runs 16 residues. V gave up 0 bases and J gave up 4 bases, with 12 bases separating them. The CDR3 reads CATSRDSVPFTGELFF. The CDR3 nucleotides read TGTGCCACCAGCAGAGATTCAGTCCCGTTCACCGGGGAGCTGTTTTTT.

The V and J genes are TRBV5-1 and TRBJ1-1; possibly TRBD1 for D (5 bases). The germline V and J ends were trimmed by 5 bases and 1 base, with 15 bases remaining between them. This CDR3 has 15 amino acids. Germline-derived CDR1 and CDR2 are SGHRS and YFSETQ. The CDR3 nucleotides are TGCGCCAGCAGACCTTACACAGGCACGAACACTGAAGCTTTCTTT. This codes for CASRPYTGTNTEAFF.

The gene calls are TRBV6-2 or TRBV6-3 and TRBJ1-5, with TRBD1 matching 7 bases. Trimming cost V 5 bases and J 6 bases; bases outside gene matches: 7. CDR1 and CDR2 from the germline V gene are MNHEY and SVGEGT. This CDR3 spans 14 amino acids. The CDR3, as DNA: TGTGCCAGCAGTGACGACAGGGTGATTCAGCCCCAGCATTTT. It translates to CASSDDRVIQPQHF.

V is TRBV2 and J is TRBJ1-1; TRBD1 might be the D (6 bases). CDR1 is SNHLY, CDR2 FYNNEI, per germline. Trimming pared 4 bases from V and 4 bases from J, leaving 16 bases between. The CDR3 runs 15 residues. CDR3 sequence: CASSGQVVWGTEAFF. DNA for the CDR3: TGTGCCAGCAGTGGACAGGTGGTCTGGGGCACTGAAGCTTTCTTT.

This clone was seen only a few times. This chain connects TRBV3-1 (or the pseudogene TRBV3-2) to TRBJ1-5; D remains ambiguous. This CDR3 region has 11 residues. Per germline, CDR1 LGHDT and CDR2 YNNKEL (reference sequence). V lost 11 bases to trimming and J lost 6 bases, with 11 bases between them. DNA of the CDR3: TGTGCCTGTCTACCCCTTCAGCCCCAGCATTTT. Translation gives CACLPLQPQHF.

This sequence joins TRBV4-3 and TRBJ2-1, with D possibly matching TRBD2 (5 bases). V was clipped by 0 bases and J by 0 bases, with 12 bases between them. The CDR3 runs 17 residues. The V gene's germline CDR1 is LGHNA and CDR2 YSLEER. CDR3 sequence (DNA): TGCGCCAGCAGCCAAGAGTCTCCTGGGAGCTCCTACAATGAGCAGTTCTTC. It translates to CASSQESPGSSYNEQFF.